The 27 T cell receptor beta chains listed next were all sequenced from one sample in a study of blood T cell repertoires in COVID-19. The table came from immunoSEQ multiplex PCR; TCRdb's copy has only in-frame clones and leaves some out. The sample holds fewer than 650,000 clones, roughly 89% seen once. The specimen was peripheral blood. The receptors originated from a woman aged 45-65 years with COVID-19, enrolled during active disease.

The chain links TRBV18 to TRBJ2-7; TRBD1 matches 8 bases. The junction had 4 bases not matched to a gene; V was cut back by 3 bases and J by 3 bases. Germline assignment: CDR1 KGHSH and CDR2 LQKENI. The CDR3 length is 14 residues. CDR3 loop: CASSPRTGGYEQYF. In DNA, the CDR3 is TGTGCCAGCTCACCTCGAACAGGGGGCTACGAGCAGTACTTC.

This clone was recorded once. The chain links TRBV28 to TRBJ1-6; 7 nucleotides line up with TRBD1. CDR1 and CDR2 (germline): MDHEN, SYDVKM. The CDR3 has 14 residues. V was pared by 6 bases and J by 6 bases, with 5 bases of the junction left unmatched. CDR3 protein: CASRSGTVNSPLHF. The DNA of the CDR3 is TGTGCCAGCAGATCCGGGACAGTTAATTCACCCCTCCACTTT.

This clone was recorded only once. Other DNA sequences in the sample encode the same CDR3. This chain connects TRBV5-4 to TRBJ2-1; no clear D gene. Germline V gene sequence: CDR1 SGHNT, CDR2 YYREEE (reference sequence). The CDR3 loop spans 13 amino acids. The V end lost 0 bases, the J end lost 5 bases, and 6 bases lay between the germline ends. This chain's CDR3 is CASSLGADNEQFF. The DNA of the CDR3 is TGTGCCAGCAGCTTGGGGGCAGACAATGAGCAGTTCTTC.

J is TRBJ2-6 and V is TRBV6-6; TRBD1 might be the D (6 bases). Trimming left V 5 bases short and J 1 base short, with 15 bases between. Germline V gene lookup returns CDR1 MNHNY and CDR2 SVGAGI (reference sequence). The CDR3 covers 17 residues. The chain's CDR3 is CASSPGTLISGANVLTF. The CDR3 bases are TGTGCCAGCAGTCCCGGGACACTTATTTCTGGGGCCAACGTCCTGACTTTC.

In its sample, this clone was seen once. V gene TRBV29-1 combines with J gene TRBJ2-7; maybe TRBD1 (6 bases). Germline CDR1 and CDR2: SQVTM and ANQGSEA. Trimming took 2 bases from V and 4 from J, leaving 12 bases between them. The CDR3 runs to 13 residues. The CDR3 bases are TGCAGCGTTGAATGGAGAACAGGGTACGAGCAGTACTTC. Translating gives CSVEWRTGYEQYF.

The chain uses TRBV6-5 and TRBJ2-1, with 10 bases that match TRBD2. V lost 6 bases to trimming and J lost 2 bases; unmatched junction nucleotides: 4. The CDR3 is 15 residues long. Germline assignment: CDR1 MNHEY and CDR2 SVGAGI. CDR3 sequence: CASRLAGGTYNEQFF. Written as DNA, the CDR3 is TGTGCCAGCAGGTTAGCGGGGGGAACCTACAATGAGCAGTTCTTC.

This chain connects TRBV25-1 to TRBJ1-1, with D uncertain. The CDR3 spans 15 residues. The germline V gene encodes CDR1 MGHDK and CDR2 SYGVNS. V was trimmed by 0 bases and J by 2 bases, leaving 10 bases between them. In nucleotides, the CDR3 is TGTGCCAGCAGTGAATATAGTCCTTATAACACTGAAGCTTTCTTT. This sequence encodes CASSEYSPYNTEAFF. The full variable domain, in which reference TRBV25-1 and TRBJ1-1 provide the parts outside the CDR3, is EADIYQTPRYLVIGTGKKITLECSQTMGHDKMYWYQQDPGMELHLIHYSYGVNSTEKGDLSSESTVSRIRTEHFPLTLESARPSHTSQYLCASSEYSPYNTEAFFGQGTRLTVV.

The chain combines TRBV28 with TRBJ1-1; TRBD1 matches at 7 bases. This CDR3 contains 16 residues. J gave up 4 bases and V 7 bases, and 15 bases lay outside the gene matches. The germline V gene encodes CDR1 MDHEN and CDR2 SYDVKM. The CDR3 loop is CASTLTPGQMSTEAFF. In DNA form, the CDR3 reads TGTGCCAGCACCCTTACTCCGGGACAGATGAGCACTGAAGCTTTCTTT.

This chain uses TRBV19 with TRBJ1-5, with 10 bases lining up with TRBD1. Germline V gene data show CDR1 as LNHDA and CDR2 as SQIVND (reference sequence). This CDR3 is 15 amino acids long. V shed 3 bases, J shed 5 bases, and the junction held 4 bases outside the gene matches. In nucleotides, the CDR3 is TGTGCCAGTAGTATCGGACAGGGGGGATATCAGCCCCAGCATTTT. Its protein product is CASSIGQGGYQPQHF.

This clone occurred once. The gene calls are TRBV4-1 and TRBJ1-5, with a tentative D call TRBD1 (5 bases). Germline V CDR1 and CDR2: MGHRA, YSYEKL. The CDR3 spans 15 residues. Trimming cost V 2 bases and J 0 bases, with 8 bases left between them. The CDR3 is CASSQRGHSNQPQHF. The CDR3 nucleotides are TGCGCCAGCAGCCAACGCGGACATAGCAATCAGCCCCAGCATTTT.

This rearrangement joins TRBV19 to TRBJ1-4; D may be TRBD1 (6 bases). In germline, CDR1 is LNHDA, CDR2 SQIVND (reference sequence). V shed 3 bases and J shed 3 bases, with 14 bases lying between them. CDR3 length equals 16 residues. Here the CDR3 reads CASSMSADSANEKLFF. CDR3 in DNA: TGTGCCAGTAGTATGTCCGCGGACAGCGCTAATGAAAAACTGTTTTTT.

The CDR3 spells CASSSSAGEPGNTIYF. Here the CDR3 DNA reads TGTGCCAGCAGTTCGTCGGCAGGGGAGCCTGGAAACACCATATATTTT. The chain recombines TRBV27 with TRBJ1-3; D possibly corresponds to TRBD1 (6 bases). The CDR3 runs 16 residues. CDR1 is MNHEY and CDR2 is SMNVEV in the germline V gene (reference sequence). The V end was cut by 4 bases, the J end by 2 bases, with 15 bases between.

This clone was seen more than once but under ten times. Other DNA sequences in the same sample also yield this CDR3. The chain is built from TRBV2 and TRBJ1-1; no reliable D call. The CDR3 sequence is 13 residues long. Trimming stripped 2 bases from V and 1 base from J, with 5 bases between. Germline V gene lookup returns CDR1 SNHLY and CDR2 FYNNEI. CDR3 protein: CASSERGNTEAFF. Here the CDR3 DNA reads TGTGCCAGCAGTGAACGAGGGAACACTGAAGCTTTCTTT.

This clone showed up just a few times. The rearrangement uses TRBV5-1 and TRBJ2-5, with D possibly being TRBD2 (5 bases). This CDR3 comprises 15 residues. The V end lost 6 bases, the J end lost 5 bases, and 20 bases lay between the germline ends. Per the germline V gene, CDR1 is SGHRS and CDR2 is YFSETQ. CDR3 amino acids: CASNRGVGHAETQYF. CDR3 DNA sequence: TGCGCCAGCAACCGGGGTGTGGGCCACGCGGAGACCCAGTACTTC. Variable domain in full (rest from reference TRBV5-1 and TRBJ2-5): KAGVTQTPRYLIKTRGQQVTLSCSPISGHRSVSWYQQTPGQGLQFLFEYFSETQRNKGNFPGRFSGRQFSNSRSEMNVSTLELGDSALYLCASNRGVGHAETQYFGPGTRLLVL.

This clone came up a few times. V gene TRBV5-1 combines with J gene TRBJ1-1, with 7 nucleotides matching TRBD1. This CDR3 comprises 14 residues. Germline V gene lookup returns CDR1 SGHRS and CDR2 YFSETQ. The V and J ends lost 4 bases and 3 bases, in that order; junction bases with no gene match: 6. This CDR3 reads CASSPGQSYTEAFF. The CDR3 region has the DNA TGCGCCAGCAGCCCGGGACAGTCGTACACTGAAGCTTTCTTT.

This chain connects TRBV29-1 to TRBJ2-2, with D possibly TRBD1 on 6 matching bases. Germline CDR1 reads SQVTM; CDR2 reads ANQGSEA. The CDR3 runs to 15 residues. Trimming shortened V by 2 bases and J by 4 bases, and 14 bases separated the two germline ends. CDR3 region: CSVENDRTATGELFF. The DNA of the CDR3 is TGCAGCGTTGAAAACGACAGGACGGCCACCGGGGAGCTGTTTTTT.

This chain connects TRBV6-5 to TRBJ2-3; possibly TRBD1 for D (6 bases). CDR3 length equals 15 residues. Germline CDR1 MNHEY, CDR2 SVGAGI. The V end was cut by 5 bases, the J end by 12 bases, with 24 bases between. The CDR3 loop is CASSQFGTIGLGQYF. As DNA, the CDR3 is TGTGCCAGCAGTCAGTTCGGGACAATCGGGCTAGGACAGTATTTT.

The V gene is TRBV20-1, the J gene TRBJ1-1; D is unclear. The germline V and J ends were trimmed by 3 bases and 5 bases, with 10 bases remaining between them. Per the germline V gene, CDR1 is DFQATT and CDR2 is SNEGSKA (reference sequence). The CDR3 totals 12 residues. The chain's CDR3 is CSASRAWTEAFF. CDR3 coding DNA: TGCAGTGCTAGTAGAGCCTGGACTGAAGCTTTCTTT.

The chain joins TRBV5-1 to TRBJ2-7; D perhaps matches TRBD2 (5 bases). The CDR3 runs 12 residues. The germline gives CDR1 SGHRS, CDR2 YFSETQ. V lost 3 bases and J 5 bases, leaving 9 bases between the germline ends. CDR3 sequence: CASSSGVDEQYF. The CDR3 region has the DNA TGCGCCAGCAGCTCCGGGGTTGACGAGCAGTACTTC. Complete variable domain (other parts from reference TRBV5-1 and TRBJ2-7): KAGVTQTPRYLIKTRGQQVTLSCSPISGHRSVSWYQQTPGQGLQFLFEYFSETQRNKGNFPGRFSGRQFSNSRSEMNVSTLELGDSALYLCASSSGVDEQYFGPGTRLTVT.

The chain joins TRBV3-1 (or the pseudogene TRBV3-2) to TRBJ2-4; a possible D gene is TRBD2 (5 bases). V shed 3 bases and J shed 8 bases, with 8 bases lying between them. The CDR3 sequence is 12 residues long. Looked up from germline, CDR1 is LGHDT and CDR2 is YNNKEL (reference sequence). The CDR3 region has the DNA TGTGCCAGCAGCCAGGGAGAGGACATTCAGTACTTC. Encoded protein: CASSQGEDIQYF.

V and J are TRBV7-9 and TRBJ1-2; possibly TRBD1 for D (6 bases). The length of the CDR3 is 16 residues. Germline CDR1 SEHNR, CDR2 FQNEAQ (reference sequence). V dropped 5 bases and J dropped 0 bases, with 16 bases sitting between them. In DNA, the CDR3 is TGTGCCAGCAGCCTAGGGGTCGAGGGGGCTAACTATGGCTACACCTTC. This gives the protein CASSLGVEGANYGYTF.

In the case of this clone: Within the sample, other DNA sequences also encode this same CDR3. This chain links TRBV4-1 with TRBJ1-2; D remains ambiguous. The V gene lost 0 bases and the J gene lost 1 base, with 6 bases spanning the gap. The germline gives CDR1 MGHRA, CDR2 YSYEKL. The CDR3 spans 14 residues. CDR3 residues: CASSQDPVNYGYTF. CDR3 sequence (DNA): TGCGCCAGCAGCCAAGATCCAGTTAACTATGGCTACACCTTC.

The rearrangement joins TRBV19 to TRBJ1-4; D remains unclear. V was clipped by 5 bases and J by 2 bases, with 12 bases between them. This CDR3 spans 15 amino acids. Germline lookup yields CDR1 LNHDA and CDR2 SQIVND (reference sequence). CDR3 DNA sequence: TGTGCCAGTAGTCGTCGGACTGACACTAATGAAAAACTGTTTTTT. This sequence encodes CASSRRTDTNEKLFF.

This clone was seen a few times. CDR3 bases: TGTGCCACCCCCTGGACTAGCCGGGACGGGGAGCTGTTTTTT. Its translation: CATPWTSRDGELFF. The chain carries TRBV21-1 and TRBJ2-2; the D call TRBD2 from the table was never checked on the DNA. TRBV21-1 is deemed a pseudogene. There are 14 residues in the CDR3.

V and J are TRBV9 and TRBJ1-2; a possible D gene is TRBD1 (6 bases). This CDR3 contains 12 residues. Germline V CDR1 and CDR2: SGDLS, YYNGEE. V was clipped by 3 bases and J by 7 bases, with 10 bases between them. In DNA form, the CDR3 reads TGTGCCAGCAGCGGGACAGCCGGTGGCTACACCTTC. This sequence encodes CASSGTAGGYTF.

V and J are TRBV6-4 and TRBJ2-1, with 13 bases identical to TRBD2. The CDR3 runs 19 residues. The trim removed 0 bases at V and 2 bases at J, leaving 7 bases unmatched. The germline V gene encodes CDR1 MRHNA and CDR2 SNTAGT. The CDR3 sequence: CASSDSKLAGGWTYNEQFF. In DNA form, the CDR3 reads TGTGCCAGCAGTGACTCGAAACTAGCGGGGGGGTGGACCTACAATGAGCAGTTCTTC.

The chain couples TRBV2 to TRBJ1-1; no firm D call. The CDR3 is 14 residues long. Per the germline V gene, CDR1 is SNHLY and CDR2 is FYNNEI. V gave up 3 bases and J gave up 1 base, with 9 bases separating them. This CDR3 is CASSDYAGNTEAFF. For the CDR3, the DNA is TGTGCCAGCAGTGATTATGCGGGGAACACTGAAGCTTTCTTT.